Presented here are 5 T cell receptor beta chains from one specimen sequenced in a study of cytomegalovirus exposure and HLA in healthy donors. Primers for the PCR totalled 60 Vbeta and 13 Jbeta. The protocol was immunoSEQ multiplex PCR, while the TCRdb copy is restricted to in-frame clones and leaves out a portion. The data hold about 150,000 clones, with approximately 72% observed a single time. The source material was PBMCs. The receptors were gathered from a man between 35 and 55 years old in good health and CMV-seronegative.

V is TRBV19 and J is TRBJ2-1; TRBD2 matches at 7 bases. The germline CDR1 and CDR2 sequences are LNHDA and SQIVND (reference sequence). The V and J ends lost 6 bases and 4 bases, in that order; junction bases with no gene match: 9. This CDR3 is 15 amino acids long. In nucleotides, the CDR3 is TGTGCCAGTAGGGACCGCGGGGAGGGTTACAATGAGCAGTTCTTC. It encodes CASRDRGEGYNEQFF.

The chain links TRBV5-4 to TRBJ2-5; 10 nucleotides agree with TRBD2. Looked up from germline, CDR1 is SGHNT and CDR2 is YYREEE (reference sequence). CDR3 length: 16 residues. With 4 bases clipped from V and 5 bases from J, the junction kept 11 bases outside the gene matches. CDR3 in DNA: TGTGCCAGCAGCAGAGCGGGGGGGCGAACCATGGAGACCCAGTACTTC. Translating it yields CASSRAGGRTMETQYF.

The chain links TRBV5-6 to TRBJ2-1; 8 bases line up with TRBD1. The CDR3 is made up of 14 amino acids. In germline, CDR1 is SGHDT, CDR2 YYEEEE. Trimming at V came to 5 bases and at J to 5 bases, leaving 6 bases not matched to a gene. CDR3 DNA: TGTGCCAGCAGGAAAATGACAGGGGACAATGAGCAGTTCTTC. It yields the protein CASRKMTGDNEQFF.

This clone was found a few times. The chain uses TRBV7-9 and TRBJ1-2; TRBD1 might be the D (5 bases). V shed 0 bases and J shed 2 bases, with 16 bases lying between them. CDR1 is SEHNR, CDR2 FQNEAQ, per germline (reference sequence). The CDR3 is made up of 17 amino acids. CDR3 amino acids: CASSLAPQGGLNYGYTF. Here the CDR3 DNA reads TGTGCCAGCAGCTTAGCACCCCAGGGAGGGCTGAACTATGGCTACACCTTC.

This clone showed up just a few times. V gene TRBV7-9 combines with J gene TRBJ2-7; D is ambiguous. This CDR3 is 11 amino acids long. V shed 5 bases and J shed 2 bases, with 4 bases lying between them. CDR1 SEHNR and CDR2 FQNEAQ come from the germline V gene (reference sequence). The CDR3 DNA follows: TGTGCCAGCAGCCCCGCCTACGAGCAGTACTTC. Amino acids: CASSPAYEQYF.